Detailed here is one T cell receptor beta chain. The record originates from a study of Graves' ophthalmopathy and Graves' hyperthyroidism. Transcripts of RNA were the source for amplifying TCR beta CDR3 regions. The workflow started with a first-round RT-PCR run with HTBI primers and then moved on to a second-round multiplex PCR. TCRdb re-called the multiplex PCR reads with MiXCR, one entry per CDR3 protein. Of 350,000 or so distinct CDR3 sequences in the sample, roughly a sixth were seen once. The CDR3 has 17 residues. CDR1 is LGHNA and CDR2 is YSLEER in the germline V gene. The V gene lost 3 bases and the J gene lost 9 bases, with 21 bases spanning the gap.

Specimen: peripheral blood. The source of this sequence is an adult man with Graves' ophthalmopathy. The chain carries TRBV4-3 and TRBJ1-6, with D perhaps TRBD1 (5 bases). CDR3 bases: TGCGCCAGCAGCCAGGATATCCTGACAGTTATCGGTTCACCCCTCCACTTT. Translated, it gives CASSQDILTVIGSPLHF.